A selection of T cell receptor beta chains follows, all from one sample in a study of cytomegalovirus exposure and HLA in healthy donors. Method: immunoSEQ multiplex PCR; TCRdb's copy keeps in-frame clones and lacks some. The data contain about 160,000 clones, around 86% of them singletons. Source material: PBMCs. All receptors come from a girl under 10 years old in good health and CMV-seropositive. Each CDR3 is given with its conserved first and last residue. A D gene is named only where the DNA matches it firmly. Not every row has a clone size; where given, it reads once, few, many or a size class.

NA	TRBJ2-5	NA	TRBV15	CATSGGDSTRETQYF	TGTGCCACCAGCGGAGGAGACAGTACCAGGGAGACCCAGTACTTC
NA	TRBJ2-5	TRBD2	TRBV6-5	CASSLLRGLAGETQYF	TGTGCCAGCAGTTTACTCCGGGGACTAGCGGGAGAGACCCAGTACTTC
NA	TRBJ2-7	TRBD1	TRBV23-1	CASRYRDRPSNEQYF	TGCGCCAGCAGGTACCGGGACAGGCCCTCTAACGAGCAGTACTTC
few	TRBJ2-5	TRBD2	TRBV6-1	CASSPLSGTETQYF	TGTGCCAGCAGTCCCCTAAGCGGGACAGAGACCCAGTACTTC
NA	TRBJ2-7	TRBD1	TRBV30	CAWSLRPGTGGRLYEQYF	TGTGCCTGGAGTTTGAGACCCGGGACAGGGGGCCGCCTATACGAGCAGTACTTC
NA	TRBJ1-2	NA	TRBV5-4	CASSLGTAPGVGGYTF	TGTGCCAGCAGCTTGGGAACCGCCCCAGGGGTGGGTGGCTACACCTTC
NA	TRBJ1-2	NA	TRBV28	CASSSHYVGAYIYGYTF	TGTGCCAGCAGTTCGCATTATGTAGGGGCCTATATCTATGGCTACACCTTC
NA	TRBJ2-7	NA	TRBV30	CAWKQAYEQYF	TGTGCCTGGAAACAAGCCTACGAGCAGTACTTC
NA	TRBJ1-5	NA	TRBV29-1	CSVSDSNQPQHF	TGCAGCGTCAGTGATAGCAATCAGCCCCAGCATTTT
NA	TRBJ2-3	NA	TRBV5-1	CASSTGFSTDTQYF	TGCGCCAGTTCCACAGGGTTCTCCACAGATACGCAGTATTTT
NA	TRBJ1-5	NA	TRBV27	CASIPLLALPQHF	TGTGCCAGCATCCCCCTTTTGGCCTTACCCCAGCATTTT
NA	TRBJ1-4	NA	TRBV6-6	CASTFLGVAEKLFF	TGTGCCAGCACCTTCTTAGGGGTAGCTGAAAAACTGTTTTTT
NA	TRBJ1-5	TRBD1	TRBV5-6	CASTPDRASNQPQHF	TGTGCCAGCACCCCGGACAGGGCAAGCAATCAGCCCCAGCATTTT
NA	TRBJ1-2	NA	TRBV6-5	CASSRSQGMHGYTF	TGTGCCAGCAGCCGCTCCCAGGGGATGCATGGCTACACCTTC
NA	TRBJ2-1	TRBD2	TRBV29-1	CSVVGLAGANEQFF	TGCAGCGTTGTTGGACTAGCGGGGGCCAATGAGCAGTTCTTC
NA	TRBJ1-5	TRBD1	TRBV30	CAWQQGASQPQHF	TGTGCCTGGCAACAGGGGGCTAGTCAGCCCCAGCATTTT
once	TRBJ1-5	TRBD1	TRBV29-1	CSVKQGTQPQHF	TGCAGCGTTAAACAGGGGACGCAGCCCCAGCATTTT
NA	TRBJ2-7	NA	TRBV5-6	CASSSGLPASYEQYF	TGTGCCAGCAGCTCTGGACTCCCCGCCTCCTACGAGCAGTACTTC
NA	TRBJ2-1	TRBD2	TRBV7-9	CASSHSGAGVF	TGTGCCAGCAGCCACAGCGGGGCCGGGGTCTTC
NA	TRBJ2-2	NA	TRBV30	CALTGPNTGELFF	TGTGCCTTGACAGGCCCGAACACCGGGGAGCTGTTTTTT
NA	TRBJ1-2	TRBD1	TRBV7-9	CASSRPVRDRGRGWGYTF	TGTGCCAGCAGCCGCCCCGTGCGAGACAGGGGGCGGGGCTGGGGCTACACCTTC
once	TRBJ2-3	TRBD2	TRBV9	CASSLGLAGADTQYF	TGTGCCAGCAGCCTGGGACTAGCGGGAGCAGATACGCAGTATTTT
NA	TRBJ1-2	TRBD1	TRBV19	CASSIGGQGYGYTF	TGTGCCAGTAGTATAGGTGGACAGGGATATGGCTACACCTTC
NA	TRBJ1-3	TRBD1	TRBV4-1	CASSHPGQGVGNTIYF	TGCGCCAGCAGCCACCCGGGACAGGGGGTTGGAAACACCATATATTTT
NA	TRBJ2-1	TRBD1	TRBV27	CASSSSTGGWFNEQFF	TGTGCCAGCAGTTCCTCGACAGGGGGCTGGTTCAATGAGCAGTTCTTC
NA	TRBJ1-3	NA	TRBV7-9	CASSLEGQRSSGNTIYF	TGTGCCAGCAGCTTAGAAGGCCAGAGGAGCTCTGGAAACACCATATATTTT
few	TRBJ2-1	NA	TRBV6-4	CASSEGDFNEQFF	TGTGCCAGCAGTGAGGGAGACTTCAATGAGCAGTTCTTC
NA	TRBJ2-5	TRBD2	TRBV9	CASSVVSGTSGQETQYF	TGTGCCAGCAGCGTAGTTTCCGGGACTAGCGGCCAAGAGACCCAGTACTTC
many	TRBJ2-2	TRBD2	TRBV7-2	CASSPGTSGSNGELFF	TGTGCCAGCAGCCCCGGGACTAGCGGGAGTAACGGGGAGCTGTTTTTT
NA	TRBJ1-1	NA	TRBV7-9	CASSLGLRGNTEAFF	TGTGCCAGCAGCTTGGGTCTTAGGGGCAACACTGAAGCTTTCTTT
NA	TRBJ2-7	NA	TRBV20-1	CSAKSGYEQYF	TGCAGTGCTAAGAGCGGCTACGAGCAGTACTTC
NA	TRBJ1-4	NA	TRBV30	CAWSPGEKLFF	TGTGCCTGGAGTCCGGGTGAAAAACTGTTTTTT
NA	TRBJ2-1	NA	TRBV6-6	CASRSGQNNEQFF	TGTGCCAGCAGAAGTGGACAGAACAATGAGCAGTTCTTC
NA	TRBJ1-2	TRBD1	TRBV30	CAWSTGGGDYTF	TGTGCCTGGAGCACGGGAGGGGGCGACTACACCTTC
NA	TRBJ1-2	TRBD1	TRBV7-9	CASSLGTGYYGYTF	TGTGCCAGCAGTCTGGGGACAGGATACTATGGCTACACCTTC
NA	TRBJ2-1	NA	TRBV5-4	CASSPGGFGKGDEQFF	TGTGCCAGCAGCCCAGGAGGGTTCGGGAAAGGCGATGAGCAGTTCTTC
NA	TRBJ2-1	NA	TRBV2	CASSLSDNEQFF	TGTGCCAGCAGTCTATCGGACAATGAGCAGTTCTTC
NA	TRBJ1-5	NA	TRBV28	CASSSPRRGGFQPQHF	TGTGCCAGCAGCTCTCCCCGTAGGGGGGGATTTCAGCCCCAGCATTTT
NA	TRBJ2-2	NA	TRBV5-1	CASSSPEGPHTGELFF	TGCGCCAGCAGCTCACCTGAGGGCCCCCACACCGGGGAGCTGTTTTTT
NA	TRBJ2-7	NA	TRBV27	CASSLSISGPYEQYF	TGTGCCAGCAGTTTATCGATTAGCGGACCCTACGAGCAGTACTTC
few	TRBJ1-2	TRBD1	TRBV2	CASTDRESSYGYTF	TGTGCCAGCACAGACAGGGAATCCTCCTATGGCTACACCTTC
NA	TRBJ1-2	NA	TRBV5-1	CASSNQGKDGYTF	TGCGCCAGCAGCAACCAGGGTAAGGATGGCTACACCTTC
NA	TRBJ2-6	TRBD2	TRBV5-4	CASSFGLAGGANVLTF	TGTGCCAGCAGCTTCGGGCTAGCGGGGGGGGCCAACGTCCTGACTTTC
NA	TRBJ2-2	TRBD2	TRBV18	CASSPPASGSTGELFF	TGTGCCAGCTCACCACCGGCTAGCGGGAGCACCGGGGAGCTGTTTTTT
NA	TRBJ1-2	NA	TRBV7-9	CASSFGVGRSHYGYTF	TGTGCCAGCAGCTTTGGTGTTGGTAGATCCCACTATGGCTACACCTTC
NA	TRBJ2-5	TRBD1	TRBV30	CAWGGQVQETQYF	TGTGCCTGGGGGGGACAGGTACAAGAGACCCAGTACTTC
NA	TRBJ1-5	NA	TRBV30	CAWSSRGTSGNQPQHF	TGTGCCTGGAGTTCAAGGGGGACAAGCGGCAATCAGCCCCAGCATTTT
NA	TRBJ2-5	TRBD2	TRBV4-2	CASSPRPAGGIETQYF	TGTGCCAGCAGCCCCCGGCCAGCGGGGGGGATCGAGACCCAGTACTTC
NA	TRBJ1-5	NA	TRBV6-1	CASSERGPGQPQHF	TGTGCCAGCAGTGAACGGGGTCCAGGTCAGCCCCAGCATTTT
NA	TRBJ2-1	TRBD2	TRBV28	CASSSPGTSERRSYNEQFF	TGTGCCAGCAGTTCCCCCGGGACTAGCGAGAGACGCTCCTACAATGAGCAGTTCTTC
few	TRBJ2-7	TRBD1	TRBV6-1	CASSEKPQGAYEQYF	TGTGCCAGCAGTGAGAAGCCTCAGGGGGCCTACGAGCAGTACTTC
few	TRBJ2-7	TRBD2	TRBV10-2	CASSGGGYEQYF	TGCGCCAGCTCTGGGGGGGGCTACGAGCAGTACTTC
NA	TRBJ1-4	NA	TRBV27	CASSLAGPNEKLFF	TGTGCCAGCAGTTTGGCAGGGCCAAATGAAAAACTGTTTTTT
once	TRBJ2-5	TRBD1	TRBV9	CASSASTGVQETQYF	TGTGCCAGCAGCGCATCAACAGGGGTCCAAGAGACCCAGTACTTC
NA	TRBJ2-1	NA	TRBV9	CASSVDVAMNEQFF	TGTGCCAGCAGCGTAGATGTCGCTATGAATGAGCAGTTCTTC
NA	TRBJ1-3	NA	TRBV4-2	CASSQGPGLVGNTIYF	TGTGCCAGCAGCCAGGGCCCGGGATTAGTGGGAAACACCATATATTTT
NA	TRBJ2-5	NA	TRBV10-3	CAISATSQETQYF	TGTGCCATCAGTGCGACTAGCCAAGAGACCCAGTACTTC
NA	TRBJ2-4	TRBD2	TRBV29-1	CSALAGGRLNIQYF	TGCAGCGCACTAGCGGGAGGGCGTCTAAACATTCAGTACTTC
once	TRBJ2-5	NA	TRBV6-5	CASSYAGAQETQYF	TGTGCCAGCAGTTACGCAGGGGCCCAAGAGACCCAGTACTTC